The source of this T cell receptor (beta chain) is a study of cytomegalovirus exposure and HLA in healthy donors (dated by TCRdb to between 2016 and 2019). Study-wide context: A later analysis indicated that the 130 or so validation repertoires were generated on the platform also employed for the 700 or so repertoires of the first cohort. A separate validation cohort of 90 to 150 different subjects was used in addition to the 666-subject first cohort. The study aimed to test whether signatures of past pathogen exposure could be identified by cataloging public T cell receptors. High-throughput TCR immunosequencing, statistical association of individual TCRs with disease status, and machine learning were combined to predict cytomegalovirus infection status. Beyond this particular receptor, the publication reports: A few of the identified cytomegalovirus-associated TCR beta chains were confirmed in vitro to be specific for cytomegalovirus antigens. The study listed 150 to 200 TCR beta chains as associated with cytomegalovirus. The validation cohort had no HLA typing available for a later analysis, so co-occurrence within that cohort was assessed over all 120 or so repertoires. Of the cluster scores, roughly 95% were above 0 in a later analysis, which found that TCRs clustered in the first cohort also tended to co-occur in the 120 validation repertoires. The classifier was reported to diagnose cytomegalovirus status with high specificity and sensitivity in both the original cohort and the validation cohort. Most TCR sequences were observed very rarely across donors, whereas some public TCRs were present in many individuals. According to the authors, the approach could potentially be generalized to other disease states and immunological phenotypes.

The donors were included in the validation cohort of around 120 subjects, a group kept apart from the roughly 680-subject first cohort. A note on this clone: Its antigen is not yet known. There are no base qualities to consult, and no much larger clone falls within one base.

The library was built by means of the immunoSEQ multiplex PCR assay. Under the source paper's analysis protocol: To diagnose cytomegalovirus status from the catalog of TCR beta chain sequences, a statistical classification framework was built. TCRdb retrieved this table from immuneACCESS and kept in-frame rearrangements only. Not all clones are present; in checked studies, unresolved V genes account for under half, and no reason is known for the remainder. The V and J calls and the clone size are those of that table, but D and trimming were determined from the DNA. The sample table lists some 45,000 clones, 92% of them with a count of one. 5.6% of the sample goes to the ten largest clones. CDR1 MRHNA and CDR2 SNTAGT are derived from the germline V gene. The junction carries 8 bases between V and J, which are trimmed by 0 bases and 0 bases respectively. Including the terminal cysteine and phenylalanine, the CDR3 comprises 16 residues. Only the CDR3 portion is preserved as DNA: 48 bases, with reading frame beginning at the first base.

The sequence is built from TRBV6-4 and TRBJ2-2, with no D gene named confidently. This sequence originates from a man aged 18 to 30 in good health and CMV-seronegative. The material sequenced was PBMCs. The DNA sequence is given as TGTGCCAGCAGTGACTCATCGCGAGCGAACACCGGGGAGCTGTTTTTT. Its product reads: CASSDSSRANTGELFF.